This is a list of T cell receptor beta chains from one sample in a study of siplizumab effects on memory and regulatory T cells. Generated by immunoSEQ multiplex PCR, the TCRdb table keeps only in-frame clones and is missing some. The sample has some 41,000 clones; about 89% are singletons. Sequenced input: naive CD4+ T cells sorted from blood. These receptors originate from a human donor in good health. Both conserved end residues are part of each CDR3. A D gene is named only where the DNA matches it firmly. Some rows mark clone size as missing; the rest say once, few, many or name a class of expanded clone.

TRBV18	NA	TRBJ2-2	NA	TGTGCCAGCTCAGATACCGAGGTGAACACCGGGGAGCTGTTTTTT	CASSDTEVNTGELFF
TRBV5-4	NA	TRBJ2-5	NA	TGTGCCAGCAGCTTGGCCCGGACTACTGAGACCCAGTACTTC	CASSLARTTETQYF
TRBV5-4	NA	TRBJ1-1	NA	TGTGCCAGCAGCTTGTATACGGGGCACACTGAAGCTTTCTTT	CASSLYTGHTEAFF
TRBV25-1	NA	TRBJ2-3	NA	TGTGCCAGCACCCGGGACCGGAACACAGATACGCAGTATTTT	CASTRDRNTDTQYF
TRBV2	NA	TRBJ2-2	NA	TGTGCCAGCAGTGGGCAGGGTTACACCGGGGAGCTGTTTTTT	CASSGQGYTGELFF
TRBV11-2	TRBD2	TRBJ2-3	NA	TGTGCCAGCAGCTTGGAACTAGCGGGGTTGACAGATACGCAGTATTTT	CASSLELAGLTDTQYF
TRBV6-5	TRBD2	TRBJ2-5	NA	TGTGCCAGCAGTCTGATTATAGCGGGAAGGGAGACCCAGTACTTC	CASSLIIAGRETQYF
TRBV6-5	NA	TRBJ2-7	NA	TGTGCCAGCAGTCCACGGGATTCCTCCTACGAGCAGTACTTC	CASSPRDSSYEQYF
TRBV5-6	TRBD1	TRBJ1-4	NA	TGTGCCAGCAGTCCTGGACAGGGGCGTACTAATGAAAAACTGTTTTTT	CASSPGQGRTNEKLFF
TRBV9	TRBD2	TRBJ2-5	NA	TGTGCCAGCAGCGTAGCTCTCGCGGGGGGCCTTCAAGAGACCCAGTACTTC	CASSVALAGGLQETQYF
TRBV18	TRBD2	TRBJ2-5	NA	TGTGCCAGCTCACCATTGGGGAGACTAGCGGCGAAGGAGACCCAGTACTTC	CASSPLGRLAAKETQYF
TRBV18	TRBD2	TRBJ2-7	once	TGTGCCAGCTCACACGGGGCGGGGGAGTACGAGCAGTACTTC	CASSHGAGEYEQYF
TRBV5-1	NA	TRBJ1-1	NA	TGCGCCAGCAGCGAGGACGGGGAGAACACTGAAGCTTTCTTT	CASSEDGENTEAFF
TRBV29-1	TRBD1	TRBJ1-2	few	TGCAGCGTTGTGTTTCCAGGGGGCTATGGCTACACCTTC	CSVVFPGGYGYTF
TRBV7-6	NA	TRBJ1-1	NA	TGTGCCAGCAGCTCCCGACCGTTGTTGACAGGAGCTGAAGCTTTCTTT	CASSSRPLLTGAEAFF
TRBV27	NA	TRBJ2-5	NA	TGTGCCAGCAGTTTCAGAGGGGGAGAGACCCAGTACTTC	CASSFRGGETQYF
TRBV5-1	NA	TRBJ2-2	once	TGCGCCAGCAGCGTGGCCGGGACCTCGGGCCCCGGGGAGCTGTTTTTT	CASSVAGTSGPGELFF
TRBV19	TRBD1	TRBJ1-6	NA	TGTGCCAGTAGTACCGGGACAGGGAGCTCCTATAATTCACCCCTCCACTTT	CASSTGTGSSYNSPLHF
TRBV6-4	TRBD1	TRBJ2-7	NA	TGTGCCAGCAGTGACTACGGGACAGGGCGTACCGAGCAGTACTTC	CASSDYGTGRTEQYF
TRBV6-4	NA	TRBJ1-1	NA	TGTGCCAGCAGGATCCAGGACGGGAACACTGAAGCTTTCTTT	CASRIQDGNTEAFF
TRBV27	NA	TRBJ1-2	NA	TGTGCCAGCAGTTTTCGATCTGTTGGATATGGCTACACCTTC	CASSFRSVGYGYTF
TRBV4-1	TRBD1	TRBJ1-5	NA	TGCGCCAGCAGCCAAGCACCAGGGGGCTTCTCGGGGCCCCAGCATTTT	CASSQAPGGFSGPQHF
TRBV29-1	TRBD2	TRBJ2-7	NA	TGCAGCGTTAGCGGGGGGGCCTACGAGCAGTACTTC	CSVSGGAYEQYF
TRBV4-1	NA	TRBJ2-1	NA	TGCGCCAGCAGCCAAGTCGAGAAAACGGGGAACAATGAGCAGTTCTTC	CASSQVEKTGNNEQFF
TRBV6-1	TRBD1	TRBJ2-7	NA	TGTGCCAGCAGTGTGCGACGGACAGGGCCCTTCGAGCAGTACTTC	CASSVRRTGPFEQYF
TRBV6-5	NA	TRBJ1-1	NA	TGTGCCAGCAGCATGCCGGGACACTCATACACTGAAGCTTTCTTT	CASSMPGHSYTEAFF
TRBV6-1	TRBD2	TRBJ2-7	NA	TGTGCCAGCAGGCCTGGGACTAGCCCCTACGAGCAGTACTTC	CASRPGTSPYEQYF
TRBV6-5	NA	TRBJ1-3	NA	TGTGCCAGCAGTTACTCGACGGGCAATGGAAACACCATATATTTT	CASSYSTGNGNTIYF